This T cell receptor (beta chain) emerged from a study of blood T cell repertoires in COVID-19. Across the study: Researchers got acute and convalescent COVID-19 samples from the United States, Italy and Spain. PBMCs, B-cell-depleted T cells, or T cells were the source of the cDNA or gDNA that made up the material.

As handled by the study authors: Amplification of reference gene primers provided the estimated nucleated cell counts. The assay was immunoSEQ multiplex PCR, and TCRdb's table has in-frame clones only and misses some. V and J calls and clone size follow that table, whereas D and trimming were derived from the DNA. The sample shows about 430,000 clones, around nine tenths of them seen only once. The Seattle patients, enrolled during active infection, were followed longitudinally. CDR1 and CDR2 from the germline V gene are KGHSH and LQKENI. V lost 3 bases and J 3 bases, leaving 12 bases between the germline ends. This CDR3 comprises 14 residues. This clone is a singleton in its sample.

Input material: peripheral blood. The receptor was derived from a young man with COVID-19, enrolled during active disease. This rearrangement joins TRBV18 to TRBJ2-7; tentatively, D is TRBD1 (5 bases). The CDR3 DNA reads TGTGCCAGCTCACCGGGGCGCGATATCTACGAGCAGTACTTC. This encodes CASSPGRDIYEQYF.